This T cell receptor beta chain comes out of a study of blood T cell repertoires in COVID-19. As for the study in general: Samples of COVID-19 (acute and convalescent) were obtained from the United States, Italy and Spain.

The method was immunoSEQ multiplex PCR; TCRdb's version includes in-frame clones alone and lacks a portion of them. The table shows 110,000 or so clones, with more than 70% occurring only once. After removal of 0 bases from V and 4 bases from J, the junction contained 12 bases not matched to a gene. Germline values: CDR1 SGHTA, CDR2 FQGNSA. This CDR3 comprises 18 residues. Material: peripheral blood. The sequence derives from a woman aged 70 to 79 who had recovered from COVID-19. The genes are TRBV7-2 and TRBJ2-3; 8 bases are shared with TRBD2. Here the CDR3 reads CASSLAWGGGGPPDTQYF. The CDR3 DNA follows: TGTGCCAGCAGCTTAGCCTGGGGTGGCGGGGGGCCCCCAGATACGCAGTATTTT.